This T cell receptor beta chain was sequenced in a study of regulatory T cells in long-lasting Graves disease. Library construction for TCR beta used iRepertoire HTBI primers and Arm-PCR of CDR3 regions. In TCRdb, the multiplex PCR reads were re-called with MiXCR into one record per CDR3 protein. The sample yields about 220,000 distinct CDR3 sequences, around 19% seen once. Sample time point: newly diagnosed GD, antithyroid drugs for less than 3 months. PBMC RNA served as the TCR library source. This CDR3 contains 15 residues. CDR1 is SGHRS, CDR2 YFSETQ, per germline. Trimming shortened V by 0 bases and J by 0 bases, and 9 bases separated the two germline ends. This clonotype was recorded many times. The sample also formed part of further work on T cells in Graves' hyperthyroidism and ophthalmopathy.

This TCR was recovered from a woman aged 30 to 39 with Graves disease. The chain couples TRBV5-1 to TRBJ1-1; D call uncertain. The sample consisted of peripheral blood mononuclear cells (PBMCs), taken at new diagnosis, from a patient treated with antithyroid drugs. The CDR3 nucleotides are TGCGCCAGCAGCTTGGATGGGGTCTTGAACACTGAAGCTTTCTTT. Protein sequence: CASSLDGVLNTEAFF.